The clone carrying this T cell receptor beta chain was observed many times. Sequencing was performed with immunoSEQ multiplex PCR; in TCRdb, only in-frame clones are kept and a portion is missing. The data show about 37,000 clones, none appearing only once, with 2.5% to 3.5% held by the ten largest. This entry is derived from a study of T cell clonality in common variable immunodeficiency. The material sequenced was peripheral blood mononuclear cells. This sequence originates from a person between 18 and 75 years old in good health.

This CDR3 is CASSPRSGNTIYF. CDR3 DNA (partial): TGTGCCAGCAGCCCGCGCTCTGGAAACACC. This rearrangement joins TRBV5-5 to TRBJ1-3, with unresolved D. The read finishes 3 residues shy of the CDR3 end, and the germline J gene is used to complete it. Germline CDR1 and CDR2: SGHKS and YYEKEE (reference sequence). This CDR3 has 13 residues. V shed 4 bases and J shed 0 bases, with 5 bases lying between them.